The subject of this entry is one T cell receptor (beta chain). Reprocessing the 5' RACE reads, TCRdb reports a single entry for every CDR3 protein and omits DNA. The sample table includes about 440,000 distinct CDR3 sequences. The data were obtained in a study of monozygotic twins with inflammatory bowel disease. The origin of this receptor is a human donor with ulcerative colitis or Crohn's disease, or a healthy co-twin of an affected twin (not recorded which). The specimen was blood.

The CDR3 sequence is CASSYETGGARSNQPQHF. The chain carries TRBV6-2 or TRBV6-3 and TRBJ1-5; the D gene TCRdb calls, TRBD1, cannot be checked with no DNA. CDR1 MNHEY and CDR2 SVGEGT come from the germline V gene. The CDR3 runs 18 residues.